This T cell receptor (beta chain) was identified during a study of T cells after yellow fever vaccination. General observations from the study: Contamination by abundant bulk-population clonotypes could be present in FACS-sorted repertoires.

This clonotype was observed a handful of times. Its antigen remains unidentified. This CDR3 is 14 amino acids long. V lost 3 bases and J 5 bases, leaving 14 bases between the germline ends. TCRdb reprocessed the 5' RACE reads with MiXCR, giving one entry per CDR3 protein. The sample consists of about 630,000 distinct CDR3 sequences, about 12% of them appearing once. The material sequenced was PBMCs, taken on the day of the yellow fever booster vaccination. The TCR was taken from a man younger than 40 who received the YFV17D yellow fever vaccine. J is TRBJ2-7 and V is TRBV12-3 or TRBV12-4; no reliable D call. CDR3 in amino acids: CASSFFGEDHEQYF. The CDR3 DNA reads as TGTGCCAGCAGTTTCTTCGGAGAGGACCACGAGCAGTACTTC.